This TCR beta chain was sequenced for a study of neoadjuvant anti-PD-1 for oral cavity cancer. Study details: Patients without progression got a fourth dose around day 43.

Germline V gene sequence: CDR1 MDHEN, CDR2 SYDVKM. This CDR3 is built from 14 residues. The V end lost 7 bases, the J end lost 6 bases, and 19 bases lay between the germline ends. Time point described: after neoadjuvant nivolumab, at surgical resection. Stage II-IVA oral cavity squamous cell carcinoma was new and untreated by systemic or radiation therapy. Blood cells were analyzed directly, without culture or expansion. Blood libraries mostly used approximately 450 ng genomic DNA, six replicates each. Sequenced by immunoSEQ multiplex PCR; TCRdb stores in-frame clones only, minus some. The sample holds 15,000 or so clones, 70% to 75% seen once.

Here the sequenced sample was PBMCs, taken after nivolumab (anti-PD-1) treatment. The chain recombines TRBV28 with TRBJ2-7; D is possibly TRBD1 (6 bases). The sequence came from a person aged 35-80 years with oral cavity squamous cell carcinoma. The DNA of the CDR3 is TGTGCCAGCACTCCGGGACACCTCCCACTCGAGCAGTACTTC. Protein: CASTPGHLPLEQYF.